Presented here are 21 T cell receptor beta chains from one specimen sequenced in a study of blood T cell repertoires in COVID-19. The data were produced by immunoSEQ multiplex PCR, yet TCRdb's version contains in-frame clones alone and is incomplete. The table lists over 150,000 clones, around 89% of them singletons, with roughly 2% in the top ten. Input material: peripheral blood. The receptors come from a man aged 45-65 years who had recovered from COVID-19.

The CDR3 bases are TGTGCCAGCAGCTCCGCGGGCCCCGGGACAGGGGGCTACGAGCAGTACTTC. Protein: CASSSAGPGTGGYEQYF. The chain couples TRBV5-8 to TRBJ2-7; TRBD1 agrees at 11 bases. This CDR3 has 17 amino acids. The trim removed 3 bases at V and 3 bases at J, leaving 11 bases unmatched. Germline CDR1 is SGHTS and CDR2 is YDEGEE.

DNA of the CDR3: TGCGCCAGCAGCTGGGACCTCTCCAGCGGGTCCTACGAGCAGTACTTC. Amino acids: CASSWDLSSGSYEQYF. V usage is TRBV5-1 and J usage is TRBJ2-7, with D perhaps matching TRBD2 (6 bases). The CDR3 consists of 16 residues. Germline CDR1 reads SGHRS; CDR2 reads YFSETQ. Deletions cut 3 bases from V and 1 base from J, with 17 bases between.

This chain joins TRBV7-9 and TRBJ1-2, with 7 bases aligning to TRBD1. The germline V gene encodes CDR1 SEHNR and CDR2 FQNEAQ (reference sequence). The trim removed 4 bases at V and 5 bases at J, leaving 7 bases unmatched. There are 14 residues in the CDR3. CDR3 protein: CASSSDRPPYGYTF. Written as DNA, the CDR3 is TGTGCCAGCAGCTCGGACAGGCCCCCTTATGGCTACACCTTC.

This clone was seen once. The rearrangement uses TRBV19 and TRBJ1-1; D is uncertain. The length of the CDR3 is 11 residues. Trimming pared 2 bases from V and 9 bases from J, leaving 7 bases between. Germline V lookup: CDR1 LNHDA, CDR2 SQIVND (reference sequence). CDR3 sequence reads: CASSIPRKAFF. In DNA, the CDR3 is TGTGCCAGTAGTATACCCAGGAAAGCTTTCTTT.

This clone was observed a few times. The V gene is TRBV27, the J gene TRBJ2-7, with TRBD1 as a possible D gene (5 bases). The germline gives CDR1 MNHEY, CDR2 SMNVEV (reference sequence). The CDR3 runs to 14 residues. Trimming took 0 bases from V and 2 from J, leaving 8 bases between them. CDR3 residues: CASSLSQGPYEQYF. In nucleotides, the CDR3 is TGTGCCAGCAGTTTATCGCAGGGCCCCTACGAGCAGTACTTC.

The chain recombines TRBV2 with TRBJ2-2; TRBD2 matches 12 bases. This CDR3 comprises 15 residues. V shed 5 bases, J shed 5 bases, and the junction held 3 bases outside the gene matches. The germline gives CDR1 SNHLY, CDR2 FYNNEI. This chain's CDR3 is CASSSSGRGTGELFF. As DNA, the CDR3 is TGTGCCAGCAGTTCTAGCGGGAGGGGAACCGGGGAGCTGTTTTTT.

The rearrangement uses TRBV6-5 and TRBJ2-3, with 8 bases identical to TRBD2. V was clipped by 5 bases and J by 4 bases; unmatched bases: 8. Germline values: CDR1 MNHEY, CDR2 SVGAGI. CDR3 length: 15 residues. CDR3 in amino acids: CASSPSGGSSDTQYF. The CDR3 nucleotides read TGTGCCAGCAGTCCCTCGGGGGGGTCGTCAGATACGCAGTATTTT.

The chain recombines TRBV5-6 with TRBJ1-5; D uncertain. Trimming stripped 1 base from V and 4 bases from J, with 9 bases between. The germline V gene encodes CDR1 SGHDT and CDR2 YYEEEE. CDR3 size: 14 residues. The CDR3 DNA is TGTGCCAGCAGCTTGAGCACAGCAAATCAGCCCCAGCATTTT. This gives the protein CASSLSTANQPQHF.

V gene TRBV30 combines with J gene TRBJ2-1, with 13 bases that match TRBD2. Looked up from germline, CDR1 is GTSNPN and CDR2 is SVGIG (reference sequence). The CDR3 extends over 12 amino acids. Trimming took 2 bases from V and 12 from J; bases not matched to a gene: 1. The chain's CDR3 is CAWSRTSGGQFF. The DNA of the CDR3 is TGTGCCTGGAGTCGGACTAGCGGGGGGCAGTTCTTC.

This clone was seen a single time. The J gene is TRBJ1-2, the V gene TRBV9; the D is unclear. The germline V gene has CDR1 SGDLS and CDR2 YYNGEE. Between the trimmed V and J ends, which lost 0 bases and 6 bases, there was a span of 12 bases. The CDR3 totals 14 residues. The CDR3 spells CASSVDPVTDGYTF. Written as DNA, the CDR3 is TGTGCCAGCAGCGTAGACCCGGTAACTGATGGCTACACCTTC. Using reference TRBV9 and TRBJ1-2 for the parts outside the CDR3, the full variable domain is DSGVTQTPKHLITATGQRVTLRCSPRSGDLSVYWYQQSLDQGLQFLIQYYNGEERAKGNILERFSAQQFPDLHSELNLSSLELGDSALYFCASSVDPVTDGYTFGSGTRLTVV.

CDR3 in DNA: TGTGCCAGCAGCTTGGCCCAGGTCCGCTACGAGCAGTACTTC. Amino acid sequence: CASSLAQVRYEQYF. The chain couples TRBV5-5 to TRBJ2-7; D unresolved. V lost 0 bases, J lost 3 bases, and 10 bases lay in between. Germline CDR1 reads SGHKS; CDR2 reads YYEKEE (reference sequence). This CDR3 contains 14 residues.

CDR3 bases: TGTGCCAGCAGCTTACCGACTAGCGCTCGAACCTACGAGCAGTACTTC. Protein product: CASSLPTSARTYEQYF. The chain links TRBV5-6 to TRBJ2-7; 8 bases agree with TRBD2. Germline V gene lookup returns CDR1 SGHDT and CDR2 YYEEEE. The V segment lost 2 bases and the J segment 2 bases; nucleotides outside the gene matches: 9. The CDR3 contains 16 residues.

The chain uses TRBV10-3 and TRBJ2-7; TRBD2 is a possible D gene (6 bases). The CDR3 is 17 residues long. The ends were cut back, 3 bases at V and 5 bases at J, with 23 bases in the middle. Germline lookup yields CDR1 ENHRY and CDR2 SYGVKD. CDR3 sequence (DNA): TGTGCCATCAGTGATCCCGGGACTGGTAGACGAACGGACGAGCAGTACTTC. This gives the protein CAISDPGTGRRTDEQYF.

The J gene is TRBJ2-3, the V gene TRBV3-1 (or the pseudogene TRBV3-2); weak D call: TRBD2 (6 bases). CDR1 and CDR2 from the germline V gene are LGHDT and YNNKEL (reference sequence). The CDR3 contains 13 residues. V lost 4 bases to trimming and J lost 3 bases, with 8 bases between them. In DNA, the CDR3 is TGTGCCAGCAGCCCCCGGGGGACAGATACGCAGTATTTT. Encoded protein: CASSPRGTDTQYF.

This chain joins TRBV29-1 and TRBJ2-7; 12 nucleotides agree with TRBD2. The J segment lost 4 bases and the V segment lost 4 bases, leaving 8 bases of the junction unmatched. This CDR3 is 15 amino acids long. Germline assignment: CDR1 SQVTM and CDR2 ANQGSEA. CDR3 DNA: TGCAGCGTTGCACTAACTAGCGGGGGGAATTACGAGCAGTACTTC. It codes for CSVALTSGGNYEQYF.

The chain combines TRBV4-3 with TRBJ2-3; TRBD2 is a possible D gene (5 bases). The V end lost 0 bases, the J end lost 4 bases, and 11 bases lay between the germline ends. CDR1 and CDR2 (germline): LGHNA, YSLEER. The CDR3 extends over 15 amino acids. CDR3 in amino acids: CASSQDGERADTQYF. In DNA, the CDR3 is TGCGCCAGCAGCCAAGACGGGGAGAGGGCAGATACGCAGTATTTT.

Turning to this clone: The sample holds other DNA sequences that translate to the same CDR3. V and J are TRBV18 and TRBJ2-3; 9 bases match TRBD1. Germline V gene data show CDR1 as KGHSH and CDR2 as LQKENI. Trimming removed 3 bases from V and 1 base from J; junction bases left unmatched: 2. The CDR3 loop spans 15 amino acids. CDR3 bases: TGTGCCAGCTCACCGGGACAGGGCGGCACAGATACGCAGTATTTT. It translates to CASSPGQGGTDTQYF.

This chain links TRBV5-1 with TRBJ2-3; possibly TRBD2 for D (5 bases). This CDR3 is 13 amino acids long. Germline assignment: CDR1 SGHRS and CDR2 YFSETQ. The V end was cut by 5 bases, the J end by 7 bases, with 14 bases between. The DNA for the CDR3 is TGCGCCAGCAGTTATACCACGGGGTATACGCAGTATTTT. Its protein is CASSYTTGYTQYF.

The chain employs TRBV5-1 and TRBJ2-7; 7 nucleotides match TRBD2. CDR3 length: 16 residues. Germline CDR1 reads SGHRS; CDR2 reads YFSETQ. V shed 0 bases and J 5 bases; nucleotides not matched to a gene: 11. As DNA, the CDR3 is TGCGCCAGCAGCTTGGTGGCCGGCGGGAGTAACAACGAGCAGTACTTC. This gives the protein CASSLVAGGSNNEQYF.

The rearrangement links TRBV25-1 to TRBJ2-7; 9 bases are shared with TRBD1. The CDR3 extends over 14 amino acids. Germline CDR1 MGHDK, CDR2 SYGVNS. Unmatched junction bases numbered 14, after V lost 4 bases and J lost 13 bases. In DNA form, the CDR3 reads TGTGCCAGCAGTGGATCGGGACAGGGCGGTTTGTTTTACTTC. Protein: CASSGSGQGGLFYF.

Only a few counts were recorded for this clone. The chain recombines TRBV5-4 with TRBJ1-2; the D gene is possibly TRBD1 (5 bases). CDR1 is SGHNT and CDR2 is YYREEE in the germline V gene (reference sequence). The CDR3 consists of 12 residues. Trimming stripped 0 bases from V and 8 bases from J, with 8 bases between. The CDR3 protein is CASSLVQGGYTF. The CDR3 region has the DNA TGTGCCAGCAGCTTGGTCCAGGGCGGCTACACCTTC.